This entry lists 6 T cell receptor beta chains sequenced from one sample in a study of cytotoxic CD8 clonotypes in ibrutinib-treated CLL. The assay was immunoSEQ multiplex PCR, and TCRdb's table has in-frame clones only and misses some. The table shows roughly 330,000 clones, with over 55% occurring only once. The sample in question was PBMCs, obtained after 36 months of ibrutinib treatment. These receptors came from a human donor with chronic lymphocytic leukemia.

This clone was counted a single time. This chain links TRBV5-4 with TRBJ2-3; TRBD1 matches at 8 bases. CDR1 and CDR2 (germline): SGHNT, YYREEE (reference sequence). The CDR3 is 15 residues long. Losses at the gene ends were 3 bases for V and 3 bases for J; bases not matched to a gene: 6. CDR3 sequence reads: CASSSTGGDTDTQYF. DNA for the CDR3: TGTGCCAGCAGCTCAACAGGGGGTGATACAGATACGCAGTATTTT. The variable domain in full, completed from reference TRBV5-4 and TRBJ2-3, reads ETGVTQSPTHLIKTRGQQVTLRCSSQSGHNTVSWYQQALGQGPQFIFQYYREEENGRGNFPPRFSGLQFPNYSSELNVNALELDDSALYLCASSSTGGDTDTQYFGPGTRLTVL.

As DNA, the CDR3 is TGTGCCAGCAGCGGTCGGGACGGAGCCTACGAGCAGTACTTC. Translation gives CASSGRDGAYEQYF. The V call is TRBV9, the J call TRBJ2-7; D may correspond to TRBD1 or TRBD2 (5 bases each). This CDR3 contains 14 residues. V was clipped by 3 bases and J by 2 bases, with 12 bases between them. Germline loops: CDR1 SGDLS, CDR2 YYNGEE.

The chain uses TRBV19 and TRBJ2-7; D not certain. Trimming pared 3 bases from V and 2 bases from J, leaving 11 bases between. The CDR3 covers 14 residues. Looked up from germline, CDR1 is LNHDA and CDR2 is SQIVND (reference sequence). The CDR3 coding sequence is TGTGCCAGTAGTATGGTTGGAGACACCTACGAGCAGTACTTC. Its protein is CASSMVGDTYEQYF.

V and J are TRBV6-5 and TRBJ1-5, with D maybe TRBD1 (5 bases). V was pared by 5 bases and J by 0 bases, with 11 bases between. CDR1 is MNHEY, CDR2 SVGAGI, per germline. This CDR3 region has 15 residues. DNA of the CDR3: TGTGCCAGCAGTCCGGGACTGTATAGCAATCAGCCCCAGCATTTT. This codes for CASSPGLYSNQPQHF.

The chain uses TRBV28 and TRBJ1-1; D is unresolved. Germline CDR1 is MDHEN and CDR2 is SYDVKM. Trimming shortened V by 6 bases and J by 8 bases, and 13 bases separated the two germline ends. The CDR3 extends over 12 amino acids. The chain's CDR3 is CASSPPFREAFF. The CDR3 nucleotides read TGTGCCAGCAGCCCCCCGTTCAGGGAAGCTTTCTTT.

The J gene is TRBJ1-2, the V gene TRBV6-5; no firm D call. CDR3 length: 14 amino acids. Per germline, CDR1 MNHEY and CDR2 SVGAGI. Trimming pared 4 bases from V and 2 bases from J, leaving 11 bases between. Here the CDR3 reads CASSSETKNYGYTF. For the CDR3, the DNA is TGTGCCAGCAGTTCTGAGACGAAGAACTATGGCTACACCTTC.